The T cell receptor beta chain described here comes from a study of shared clonotypes between healthy human individuals. Overall study: Three CD4 naive, three CD4 memory, two CD8 naive and one CD8 memory plate were used per donor.

Positive CCR7 selection of CD45RO-negative cells yielded the naive CD8 cells, and terminally differentiated effector memory CD45RA+ cells were excluded. With regard to this clone: Antigen: not known.

V was pared by 5 bases and J by 2 bases, with 12 bases between. Germline V gene lookup returns CDR1 SGDLS and CDR2 YYNGEE. The CDR3 consists of 14 residues. Study findings and constraints: Specimens sampled were limited to blood, with tissue repertoires likely differing. Generation probability values for non-shared clonotypes were lower than those for clonotypes shared by all four donors.

The assay was immunoSEQ multiplex PCR, and TCRdb's table has in-frame clones only and misses some. The table lists about 2.1 million clones, around 93% of them singletons. The V gene is TRBV9, the J gene TRBJ2-3; D tentatively fits TRBD1 or TRBD2 (5 bases each). This TCR derives from a man younger than 35 in good health. Some clones in this sample may be carry-over from other donors' samples. Material: naive CD8+ T cells from PBMCs. The CDR3 DNA sequence: TGTGCCAGCAGTACTTGGGGGTCCACAGATACGCAGTATTTT. As protein: CASSTWGSTDTQYF.